This entry lists 6 T cell receptor beta chains sequenced from one sample in a study of OX40 agonist ivuxolimab in advanced cancers. Profiling relied on immunoSEQ multiplex PCR, and the TCRdb table lists in-frame clones only, not all of them. Found here are about 93,000 clones, roughly 94% of them singletons; the top ten hold 2% to 3%. Sequences were derived from CD4+ or CD8+ T cells sorted from blood, sampled in a trial of the OX40 agonist ivuxolimab. The receptors were gathered from an adult with an advanced solid tumor such as melanoma, head and neck, liver or kidney cancer.

V gene TRBV4-1 combines with J gene TRBJ1-5; D unclear. The CDR3 is made up of 15 amino acids. Germline loops: CDR1 MGHRA, CDR2 YSYEKL. The ends were cut back, 0 bases at V and 3 bases at J, with 9 bases in the middle. The CDR3 DNA sequence: TGCGCCAGCAGCCAAGATGGAGGAGTCAATCAGCCCCAGCATTTT. This translates into CASSQDGGVNQPQHF.

This chain joins TRBV7-8 and TRBJ2-2; no clear D gene. Trimming stripped 0 bases from V and 6 bases from J, with 5 bases between. Germline V gene sequence: CDR1 SGHVS, CDR2 FQNEAQ. The CDR3 contains 13 residues. The CDR3 loop reads CASSLAPSGELFF. The CDR3 nucleotides read TGTGCCAGCAGCTTAGCGCCCTCCGGGGAGCTGTTTTTT.

This chain links TRBV2 with TRBJ2-3; D uncertain. This CDR3 is built from 16 residues. Germline loops: CDR1 SNHLY, CDR2 FYNNEI. Deletions cut 3 bases from V and 2 bases from J, with 15 bases between. Here the CDR3 reads CASSEYTTLITDTQYF. CDR3 DNA: TGTGCCAGCAGTGAGTATACTACCCTCATCACAGATACGCAGTATTTT.

The rearrangement joins TRBV13 to TRBJ2-2, with D tentatively TRBD2 (6 bases). The germline CDR1 and CDR2 sequences are PRHDT and FYEKMQ (reference sequence). Trimming stripped 5 bases from V and 3 bases from J, with 16 bases between. The CDR3 extends over 16 amino acids. CDR3 bases: TGTGCCAGCAGCGCGGGCGAGCGGGCCGACACCGGGGAGCTGTTTTTT. This translates into CASSAGERADTGELFF.

The chain combines TRBV9 with TRBJ1-2; D remains ambiguous. V lost 0 bases and J 3 bases, leaving 9 bases between the germline ends. The germline V gene has CDR1 SGDLS and CDR2 YYNGEE. The CDR3 spans 14 residues. The CDR3 is CASSVGWGDYGYTF. In DNA, the CDR3 is TGTGCCAGCAGCGTAGGGTGGGGAGACTATGGCTACACCTTC.

The genes are TRBV15 and TRBJ2-5; 8 bases map to TRBD1. The CDR3 runs 15 residues. V was pared by 8 bases and J by 5 bases, with 13 bases of the junction left unmatched. The germline V gene encodes CDR1 LNHNV and CDR2 YYDKDF (reference sequence). The CDR3 spells CATEAVRGLGETQYF. CDR3 DNA sequence: TGTGCCACCGAGGCGGTCAGGGGGCTTGGGGAGACCCAGTACTTC.